A single TCR beta chain is shown here with its context. Its specific antigen is unknown. No per-base quality is available; no much larger clone lies one base away. The sample originates from a study of beta chain features in type 1 diabetes (dated 2018 in TCRdb). Looking at the study overall: Mean age, gender distribution, total cell number and subset yield did not differ between patients and healthy donors. A total of about 110 million sorted cells were examined across all samples, and the number of cells per subset was strongly correlated with RNA yield. In the study, TCRB repertoires of sorted circulating CD4+ T cell subsets from recently diagnosed type 1 diabetes patients were compared with those of matched healthy donors. Regulatory and stem cell-like memory subsets were obtained from only 8 patients and roughly 8 healthy donors, while naive and central memory subsets were obtained from all 28 donors. The full study reports these points: PCR may preferentially amplify shorter templates, but because patient and control samples were amplified and corrected together, any resulting skew would affect both groups equally. Naive, central memory and regulatory TCRB repertoires appeared to be more similar among patients than among healthy donors. Because cDNA was sequenced instead of genomic DNA, highly expressing activated cells could be over-represented, though the groups showed no difference in activation or CD3 levels. A moderate but significant shortening of TCRB CDR3 length was observed in type 1 diabetes patients in all four CD4+ subsets. Fewer insertions and more nucleotide deletions at VDJ recombination sites were observed in patients with type 1 diabetes, implying thymic rearrangement abnormalities. HLA sub-analyses involved small numbers of individuals, so any influence of HLA type on TCRB rearrangement remained unresolved.

The High Capacity cDNA Reverse Transcription Kit was used to reverse transcribe all of the isolated RNA, meaning that expressed TCRB transcripts were what got sequenced. Deep immunoSEQ sequencing was applied to naive, central memory and regulatory T cell samples, giving an average of roughly 3.5 million total reads per sample. After sorted cells were lysed in RLT buffer, RNA was extracted with DNase-treated RNeasy Micro or Mini kits, with the choice depending on cell number. To prevent cross-contamination, every cell subset was processed on its own, while patient and healthy donor samples were processed together. The immunoSEQ multiplex PCR was used to amplify TCRB sequences from cDNA, generating 87-bp fragments that spanned the CDR3 region. Amplicons were sequenced on the Illumina HiSeq platform. On the authors' methods: Synthetic template baselines were used to correct PCR bias computationally, reads within Hamming distance 2 were collapsed, and singletons that could not be merged were discarded. By aligning reads against IMGT, V, D and J genes, CDR3 length, and insertions or deletions at six rearrangement sites were assigned. Within each subset, clonotype counts were normalized to the number of sorted cells before true diversity and Gini coefficients were calculated with the tcR R package. The overlap coefficient, calculated on TCRB nucleotide sequences, was used to quantify repertoire sharing. Out-of-frame TCRB sequences from naive cells were analyzed to stand in for the pre-selection repertoire. TCRdb obtained this table from immuneACCESS and retained in-frame rearrangements with V and J assigned. These tables miss some clones; where compared with another copy, unresolved V genes account for less than half of the shortfall, and the remainder is unexplained. V, J and clone size are taken as reported in that table, and D and trimming were inferred from the DNA itself. The sample data list fewer than 350,000 clones, and approximately 15% of these were observed just once. The top ten clonotypes cover around 0.015% of the sample.

A single peripheral blood draw of about 116 mL on average was collected from each donor into heparinised tubes. Using a panel that included CD45RO, CCR7, CD25, CD127, CD95 and CD27, naive, central memory, regulatory and stem cell-like memory CD4+ T cells were sorted on a BD FACSAria II. A purity above 95% was achieved for all sorted populations. PBMCs were separated immediately by Lymphoprep density gradient centrifugation and were stained directly, without being cultured. So that batch effects would be minimized, each experiment stained and sorted samples in pairs, pairing one healthy donor with one patient. Via the germline V gene, CDR1 is SGHRS and CDR2 YFSETQ. V is cut by 2 bases and J by 4 bases, and the space between the germline ends is 12 bases. The cysteine opens and the phenylalanine closes a CDR3 of 14 amino acids. The read is trimmed to its CDR3 DNA, 42 bases read in frame from base 1.

The rearranged segments are TRBV5-1 and TRBJ2-5, with TRBD2 perhaps the D gene, on 6 matching bases. The sample consisted of naive CD4+ T cells from blood. This sample's cell subset or site label indicates: true naive CD4+ T cells. The sequence was obtained from a man between 18 and 29 years old with type 1 diabetes. The CDR3 protein: CASSFSPAGETQYF. The sequence in DNA is TGCGCCAGCAGCTTTAGTCCAGCGGGAGAGACCCAGTACTTC.